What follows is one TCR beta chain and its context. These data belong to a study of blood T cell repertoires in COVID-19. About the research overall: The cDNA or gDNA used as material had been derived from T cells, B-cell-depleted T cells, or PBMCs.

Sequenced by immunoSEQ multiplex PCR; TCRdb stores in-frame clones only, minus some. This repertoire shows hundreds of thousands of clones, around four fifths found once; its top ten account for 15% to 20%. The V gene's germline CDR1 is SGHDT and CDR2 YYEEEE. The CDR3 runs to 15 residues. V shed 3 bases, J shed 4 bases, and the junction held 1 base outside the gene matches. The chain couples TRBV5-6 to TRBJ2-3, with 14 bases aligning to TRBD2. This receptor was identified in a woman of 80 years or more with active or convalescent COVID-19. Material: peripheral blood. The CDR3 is CASSWGLAGADTQYF. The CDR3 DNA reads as TGTGCCAGCAGCTGGGGACTAGCGGGGGCAGATACGCAGTATTTT.